This TCR beta chain was documented in a study of shared clonotypes between healthy human individuals. The CDR3 totals 16 residues. CDR1 and CDR2 from the germline V gene are SGDLS and YYNGEE. V lost 3 bases, J lost 0 bases, and 10 bases lay in between. Method: immunoSEQ multiplex PCR; TCRdb's copy keeps in-frame clones and lacks some. This sample has some 1,600,000 clones, with 95% to 99% found just once. This clone occurred once. This TCR was recovered from a man in his thirties or forties in good health. Sequencing was carried out using naive CD4+ T cells sorted from blood. Subset given: CD45RA+ positively selected. The chain joins TRBV9 to TRBJ2-6; tentatively, D is TRBD2 (5 bases). CDR3 DNA: TGTGCCAGCAGCGGGATAGCGATCTCTGGGGCCAACGTCCTGACTTTC. Its translation is CASSGIAISGANVLTF.